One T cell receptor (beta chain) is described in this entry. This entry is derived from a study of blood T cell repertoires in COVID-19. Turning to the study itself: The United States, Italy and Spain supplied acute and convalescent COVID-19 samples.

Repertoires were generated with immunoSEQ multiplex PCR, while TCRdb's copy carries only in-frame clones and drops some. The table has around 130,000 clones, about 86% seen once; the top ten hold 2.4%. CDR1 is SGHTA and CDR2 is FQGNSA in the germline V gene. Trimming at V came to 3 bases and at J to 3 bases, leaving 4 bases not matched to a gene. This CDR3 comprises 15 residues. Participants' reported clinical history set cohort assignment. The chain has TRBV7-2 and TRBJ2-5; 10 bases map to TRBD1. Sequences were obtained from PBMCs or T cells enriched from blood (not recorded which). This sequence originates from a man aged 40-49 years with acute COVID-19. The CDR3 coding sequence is TGTGCCAGCAGCTTCGGCGGGACAGGGGAAGAGACCCAGTACTTC. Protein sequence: CASSFGGTGEETQYF.